These 24 T cell receptor beta chains share one sample of origin, sequenced in a study of T-cell reconstitution after alpha-beta-depleted transplantation in children (dated by TCRdb to about 2016). Per the publication, the treatment or condition label means: allogeneic hematopoietic cell transplantation with graft depleted of TCRalphabeta T cells and CD19 B cells. The protocol used for the library was PCR. The instrument was an Illumina HiSeq 2500. TCR library preparation used molecular barcoding, with unique molecular identifiers applied to normalize quantification of the TCRbeta repertoire. TCRdb reprocessed the public reads (quality trimming at Q25 with fastp, clone calling with MiXCR) and kept in-frame beta chains. Under each unique CDR3 protein, matching rows form one entry showing the most common genes and DNA. The table for this sample lists 480,000 or so distinct CDR3 sequences; more than 9% of them were counted only once. Around 2% of the sample goes to the ten largest clones.

Sequencing was performed on PBMCs, taken before TCRalphabeta/CD19-depleted stem cell transplant. These receptors were obtained from a child aged 2-15 years with inherited bone marrow failure, due to receive a stem cell transplant.

The sample holds many counts of this clonotype. The rearrangement uses TRBV4-3 and TRBJ2-1; 13 bases fit TRBD2. This CDR3 region has 16 residues. The V segment lost 4 bases and the J segment 4 bases; nucleotides outside the gene matches: 4. The germline V gene has CDR1 LGHNA and CDR2 YSLEER. This chain's CDR3 is CASSLGLAGLYNEQFF. The CDR3 region has the DNA TGCGCCAGCAGCCTGGGACTAGCGGGGCTTTACAATGAGCAGTTCTTC.

This clonotype was recorded at least ten times. This chain joins TRBV7-2 and TRBJ2-5; 7 bases fit TRBD2. V lost 2 bases and J lost 7; bases outside the gene matches: 7. The CDR3 consists of 14 residues. Per germline, CDR1 SGHTA and CDR2 FQGNSA. CDR3 DNA: TGTGCCAGCAGCTTAATGCGGGAGTACGGGACCCAGTACTTC. This sequence encodes CASSLMREYGTQYF.

This clonotype was detected only a few times. This chain uses TRBV27 with TRBJ1-1; D gene unclear. With 8 bases removed from V and 5 bases from J, the gap between germline ends came to 12 bases. In germline, CDR1 is MNHEY, CDR2 SMNVEV (reference sequence). CDR3 length: 12 residues. The CDR3 loop is CASWGLGTEAFF. The CDR3 DNA reads TGTGCCAGCTGGGGTCTTGGGACTGAAGCTTTCTTT.

CDR3 DNA: TGTGCCAGCAGCCAACCCCGGGGTGTTCCAGCGGGAGGTGGGGAGACCCAGTACTTC. Protein sequence: CASSQPRGVPAGGGETQYF. This rearrangement joins TRBV2 to TRBJ2-5, with TRBD2 matching 9 bases. This CDR3 is built from 19 residues. The trim removed 6 bases at V and 5 bases at J, leaving 22 bases unmatched. The germline CDR1 and CDR2 sequences are SNHLY and FYNNEI. The complete variable domain, with remaining parts taken from reference TRBV2 and TRBJ2-5, reads EPEVTQTPSHQVTQMGQEVILRCVPISNHLYFYWYRQILGQKVEFLVSFYNNEISEKSEIFDDQFSVERPDGSNFTLKIRSTKLEDSAMYFCASSQPRGVPAGGGETQYFGPGTRLLVL.

This clonotype occurred many times. The chain links TRBV10-3 to TRBJ2-7, with 7 nucleotides matching TRBD1. The ends lost 0 bases at V and 0 bases at J; junction bases unmatched: 5. Germline V lookup: CDR1 ENHRY, CDR2 SYGVKD. CDR3 length: 16 amino acids. Written as DNA, the CDR3 is TGTGCCATCAGTGAGTCCTGGACAGGACCCTCCTACGAGCAGTACTTC. Its translation: CAISESWTGPSYEQYF.

This clonotype was seen repeatedly, ten times or more. The chain is built from TRBV20-1 and TRBJ2-1; 11 positions match TRBD2. The germline V gene has CDR1 DFQATT and CDR2 SNEGSKA (reference sequence). V trimming: 4 bases; J trimming: 8 bases; junction bases outside the gene matches: 13. The CDR3 length is 16 residues. CDR3 nucleotides: TGCAGTGCTAATCCCTGGTCTAGCGGGAGGTTCGATGAGCAGTTCTTC. Translation: CSANPWSSGRFDEQFF.

This clonotype was counted many times. This sequence joins TRBV28 and TRBJ2-1, with D perhaps matching TRBD1 (6 bases). Per the germline V gene, CDR1 is MDHEN and CDR2 is SYDVKM. The V gene lost 4 bases and the J gene lost 15 bases, with 19 bases spanning the gap. CDR3 length equals 13 residues. The CDR3 DNA is TGTGCCAGCAGTTGGAGCCGCTCGGACAGACGGTTCTTC. It yields the protein CASSWSRSDRRFF.

The sample holds many counts of this clonotype. V and J are TRBV7-2 and TRBJ2-5; D gene unclear. Germline V lookup: CDR1 SGHTA, CDR2 FQGNSA. V was cut by 3 bases and J by 4 bases, with 12 bases left in between. This CDR3 is 14 amino acids long. The CDR3 spells CASSFQQVGETQYF. The CDR3 DNA is TGTGCCAGCAGCTTTCAGCAGGTGGGAGAGACCCAGTACTTC.

This clonotype was recorded at least ten times. DNA for the CDR3: TGTGCCAGCATGGCTGGGGCCAACGTCCTGACTTTC. Protein: CASMAGANVLTF. V usage is TRBV27 and J usage is TRBJ2-6; unclear D gene. The CDR3 extends over 12 amino acids. V gave up 7 bases and J gave up 2 bases, with 3 bases separating them. CDR1 is MNHEY and CDR2 is SMNVEV in the germline V gene (reference sequence).

The chain uses TRBV19 and TRBJ2-1; D is unresolved. This CDR3 comprises 15 residues. The V end lost 0 bases, the J end lost 0 bases, and 6 bases lay between the germline ends. Germline V CDR1 and CDR2: LNHDA, SQIVND (reference sequence). The CDR3, as DNA: TGTGCCAGTAGTATAGAGGCCTCCTCCTACAATGAGCAGTTCTTC. It translates to CASSIEASSYNEQFF.

The chain combines TRBV27 with TRBJ1-2; TRBD1 is a possible D gene (5 bases). V was clipped by 6 bases and J by 0 bases, with 17 bases between them. The germline CDR1 and CDR2 sequences are MNHEY and SMNVEV (reference sequence). The CDR3 length is 16 residues. The CDR3 protein is CASRGVGTPPNYGYTF. In DNA form, the CDR3 reads TGTGCCAGCAGGGGGGTCGGGACCCCTCCTAACTATGGCTACACCTTC.

This clonotype was counted only a few times. The chain links TRBV2 to TRBJ2-3; no clear D gene. In germline, CDR1 is SNHLY, CDR2 FYNNEI. V lost 6 bases and J lost 4, with 17 bases in between. The CDR3 has 15 residues. CDR3 in amino acids: CASRTSSRSADTQYF. The CDR3 DNA follows: TGTGCCAGCAGGACTTCCTCGAGGTCCGCAGATACGCAGTATTTT.

This clonotype was seen repeatedly, ten times or more. The rearrangement links TRBV18 to TRBJ1-2; D unresolved. The CDR3 has 14 amino acids. The germline V gene encodes CDR1 KGHSH and CDR2 LQKENI. Trimming took off 2 bases at V and 2 bases at J, with 9 bases between the two ends. The CDR3 spells CASSPGTPNYGYTF. In DNA form, the CDR3 reads TGTGCCAGCTCACCAGGAACCCCAAACTATGGCTACACCTTC.

This clonotype was recorded many times. The chain is built from TRBV3-1 and TRBJ2-5; 11 bases agree with TRBD2. This CDR3 contains 16 residues. The V segment lost 3 bases and the J segment 3 bases; nucleotides outside the gene matches: 6. CDR1 and CDR2 (germline): LGHDT, YNNKEL (reference sequence). The CDR3 DNA reads TGTGCCAGCAGCCAGACCTTACTAGCGGGAGAAGAGACCCAGTACTTC. Its translation is CASSQTLLAGEETQYF.

Regarding this clonotype: A much larger clone differs from this one at a single base, so this may be a read error. This chain connects TRBV15 to TRBJ2-3, with D possibly being TRBD2 (5 bases). The CDR3 contains 12 residues. V was shortened by 3 bases and J by 9 bases, with 10 bases between the two germline ends. The germline gives CDR1 LNHNV, CDR2 YYDKDF (reference sequence). The CDR3: CATSSPPGTQYF. Here the CDR3 DNA reads TGTGCCACCAGCAGTCCACCGGGGACGCAGTATTTT.

This clonotype occurred many times. The chain joins TRBV3-1 to TRBJ2-7, with 9 bases fitting TRBD2. Trimming cost V 3 bases and J 7 bases; bases outside gene matches: 16. The V gene's germline CDR1 is LGHDT and CDR2 YNNKEL (reference sequence). CDR3 length: 17 amino acids. Here the CDR3 reads CASSHLAGTLARGEQYF. CDR3 sequence (DNA): TGTGCCAGCAGCCACCTAGCGGGGACCTTAGCACGAGGGGAGCAGTACTTC.

This clonotype was detected ten times or more. V usage is TRBV12-3 or TRBV12-4 and J usage is TRBJ2-1; possible D gene TRBD2, 5 bases. The CDR3 is 13 residues long. Trimming took off 5 bases at V and 4 bases at J, with 9 bases between the two ends. The CDR3 DNA follows: TGTGCCAGCAGTCCTCGGAGGTACAATGAGCAGTTCTTC. Its translation: CASSPRRYNEQFF.

This rearrangement joins TRBV11-2 to TRBJ2-2; 7 positions match TRBD1. The V and J ends lost 5 bases and 6 bases, in that order; junction bases with no gene match: 12. This CDR3 comprises 16 residues. Germline CDR1 SGHAT, CDR2 FQNNGV. The DNA for the CDR3 is TGTGCCAGCAGCCCAAGACAGGGACGGAATGCCGGGGAGCTGTTTTTT. Protein sequence: CASSPRQGRNAGELFF. The full variable domain, with the rest looked up from reference TRBV11-2 and TRBJ2-2, is EAGVAQSPRYKIIEKRQSVAFWCNPISGHATLYWYQQILGQGPKLLIQFQNNGVVDDSQLPKDRFSAERLKGVDSTLKIQPAKLEDSAVYLCASSPRQGRNAGELFFGEGSRLTVL.

In this sample, this clonotype turned up many times. V is TRBV28 and J is TRBJ2-3; 16 bases match TRBD2. The CDR3 is 18 amino acids. Germline assignment: CDR1 MDHEN and CDR2 SYDVKM. V shed 6 bases and J 4 bases; nucleotides not matched to a gene: 10. CDR3 loop: CASSPSGLAGGPADTQYF. DNA for the CDR3: TGTGCCAGCAGCCCTTCGGGACTAGCGGGAGGGCCCGCAGATACGCAGTATTTT.

This sequence joins TRBV9 and TRBJ1-5; D is undetermined. The CDR3 is 12 amino acids. The germline V and J ends were trimmed by 10 bases and 5 bases, with 13 bases remaining between them. CDR1 is SGDLS, CDR2 YYNGEE, per germline. CDR3 nucleotide sequence: TGTGCCCATCGAGGGTTATATCAGCCCCAGCATTTT. Protein sequence: CAHRGLYQPQHF.

With respect to this clonotype: This may be a read error, as it is one base from a much larger clone. The chain is built from TRBV20-1 and TRBJ2-1; D possibly corresponds to TRBD2 (6 bases). CDR1 DFQATT and CDR2 SNEGSKA come from the germline V gene (reference sequence). The CDR3 has 14 residues. V dropped 3 bases and J dropped 2 bases, with 11 bases sitting between them. CDR3 in amino acids: CSARTRSPYNEQFF. As DNA, the CDR3 is TGCAGTGCTAGGACTAGGAGCCCCTACAATGAGCAGTTCTTC.

The chain combines TRBV5-1 with TRBJ2-1; no firm D call. Germline CDR1 reads SGHRS; CDR2 reads YFSETQ. The germline V and J ends were trimmed by 0 bases and 1 base, with 23 bases remaining between them. The CDR3 has 20 residues. CDR3 sequence (DNA): TGCGCCAGCAGCTTGGGTGAAACGATAGGGCTTGGTAGTTCCTACAATGAGCAGTTCTTC. Protein product: CASSLGETIGLGSSYNEQFF. Full variable domain (rest looked up from reference TRBV5-1 and TRBJ2-1): KAGVTQTPRYLIKTRGQQVTLSCSPISGHRSVSWYQQTPGQGLQFLFEYFSETQRNKGNFPGRFSGRQFSNSRSEMNVSTLELGDSALYLCASSLGETIGLGSSYNEQFFGPGTRLTVL.

The chain has TRBV5-6 and TRBJ1-2; 12 bases are shared with TRBD1. The CDR3 loop spans 15 amino acids. Unmatched junction bases numbered 7, after V lost 4 bases and J lost 6 bases. Germline CDR1 reads SGHDT; CDR2 reads YYEEEE. This CDR3 reads CASSAGTGGRDGYTF. The CDR3 DNA sequence: TGTGCCAGCAGCGCCGGGACAGGGGGCAGAGATGGCTACACCTTC.

The genes are TRBV4-1 and TRBJ2-1, with 8 nucleotides matching TRBD2. This CDR3 is built from 16 residues. Germline CDR1 is MGHRA and CDR2 is YSYEKL. V lost 0 bases and J lost 4; bases outside the gene matches: 5. CDR3 DNA sequence: TGCGCCAGCAGCCAAGATCGTGCGGGAGGTTACAATGAGCAGTTCTTC. Protein product: CASSQDRAGGYNEQFF.